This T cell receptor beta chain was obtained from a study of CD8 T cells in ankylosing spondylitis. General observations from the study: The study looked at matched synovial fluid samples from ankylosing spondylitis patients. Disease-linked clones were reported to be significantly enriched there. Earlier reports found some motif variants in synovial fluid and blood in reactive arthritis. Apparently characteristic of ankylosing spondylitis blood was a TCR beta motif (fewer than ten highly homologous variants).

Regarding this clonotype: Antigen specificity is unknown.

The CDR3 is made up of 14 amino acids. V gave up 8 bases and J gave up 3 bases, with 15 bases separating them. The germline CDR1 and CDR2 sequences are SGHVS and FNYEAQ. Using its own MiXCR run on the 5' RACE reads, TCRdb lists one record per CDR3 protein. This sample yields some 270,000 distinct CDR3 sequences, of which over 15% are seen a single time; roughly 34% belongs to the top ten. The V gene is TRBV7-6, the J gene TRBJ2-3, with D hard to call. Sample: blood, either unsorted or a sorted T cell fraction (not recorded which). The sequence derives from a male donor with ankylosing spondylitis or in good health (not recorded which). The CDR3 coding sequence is TGTGCCAGCGAAGAGACGTGGGGAACAGATACGCAGTATTTT. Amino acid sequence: CASEETWGTDTQYF.